This TCR beta chain comes out of a study of blood T cell repertoires in COVID-19. Study at large: The United States, Italy and Spain provided the acute and convalescent COVID-19 samples. Sample material is recorded as cDNA or gDNA derived from T cells, B-cell-depleted T cells, or PBMCs.

CDR3 length equals 14 residues. CDR1 is MDHEN and CDR2 is SYDVKM in the germline V gene. V lost 2 bases, J lost 6 bases, and 2 bases stayed unmatched. Methods used by the authors: Nucleated cell counts were estimated from reference gene primer amplification. Assay: immunoSEQ multiplex PCR; the TCRdb copy retains only in-frame clones and omits some. V and J calls plus clone size are reproduced from that table; the DNA served to infer D and trimming. Of 150,000 to 190,000 clones in the sample, 76% were seen once. This clonotype was sampled from a woman older than 75 with acute or convalescent COVID-19. The sequenced sample was peripheral blood. The rearrangement joins TRBV28 to TRBJ2-1; 9 bases line up with TRBD2. The CDR3: CASSLGTSRNEQFF. CDR3 nucleotide sequence: TGTGCCAGCAGTTTAGGGACTAGCCGCAATGAGCAGTTCTTC.